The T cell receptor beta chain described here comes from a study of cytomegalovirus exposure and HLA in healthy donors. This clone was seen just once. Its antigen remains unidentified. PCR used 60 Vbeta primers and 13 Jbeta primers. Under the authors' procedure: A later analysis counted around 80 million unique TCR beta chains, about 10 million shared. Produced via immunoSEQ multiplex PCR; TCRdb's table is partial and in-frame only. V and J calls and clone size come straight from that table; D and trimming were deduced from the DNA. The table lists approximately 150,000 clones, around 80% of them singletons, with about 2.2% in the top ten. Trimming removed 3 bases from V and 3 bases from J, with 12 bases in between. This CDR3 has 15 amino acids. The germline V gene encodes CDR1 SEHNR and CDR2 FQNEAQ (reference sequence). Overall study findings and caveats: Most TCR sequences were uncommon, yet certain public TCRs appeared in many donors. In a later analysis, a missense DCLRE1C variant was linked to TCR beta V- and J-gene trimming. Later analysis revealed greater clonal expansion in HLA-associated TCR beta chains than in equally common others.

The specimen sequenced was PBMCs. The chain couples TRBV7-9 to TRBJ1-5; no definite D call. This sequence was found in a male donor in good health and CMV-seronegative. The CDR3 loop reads CASSFGPGDNQPQHF. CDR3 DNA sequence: TGTGCCAGCAGCTTCGGACCCGGGGACAATCAGCCCCAGCATTTT.